These 29 T cell receptor beta chains originate from one sample sequenced in a study of T cells in women clearing cervical HPV infection (dated 2018 in TCRdb). The library was generated by the immunoSEQ multiplex PCR assay. The table was pulled from immuneACCESS by TCRdb, which kept in-frame rearrangements only. Such tables lose some clones; where checked, under half of the loss comes from unresolved V genes, and the rest has no known cause. The data table for this sample lists more than 25,000 clones. More than 20% of the sample goes to the ten largest clones. The sample taken for sequencing was blood buffy coat. Receptors were obtained from a woman aged 18 to 75 with a cervical HPV16 infection that either progressed to CIN3+ or cleared (not recorded which).

Incomplete CDR3 DNA: TGTGCCAGCTCAACGGACAGGCTAGAGACA. Its protein product is CASSTDRLET. The entire CDR3 sequence reads CASSTDRLETAFF. The V and J genes are TRBV18 and TRBJ1-1, with 7 bases identical to TRBD1. The read terminates 3 residues before the CDR3 end, so the remaining end is supplied by the germline J gene. This CDR3 has 13 amino acids. Germline assignment: CDR1 KGHSH and CDR2 LQKENI.

With respect to this clone: Read coverage stops 3 residues before the CDR3 terminus; the germline J gene supplies the remainder. The chain couples TRBV7-3 to TRBJ2-1; no definite D call. CDR1 and CDR2 (germline): SGHTA, FQGTGA. Trimming cost V 0 bases and J 6 bases, with 9 bases left between them. The CDR3 has 14 residues. Incomplete CDR3 DNA: TGTGCCAGCAGCTTAACTCGGGTCGGCAATGAG. Amino acid sequence: CASSLTRVGNE. The entire CDR3 reads CASSLTRVGNEQFF.

Remarks on this clone: The read falls 3 residues short of the CDR3 end, and the missing part is taken from the germline J gene. The V gene is TRBV7-6, the J gene TRBJ2-1; 7 nucleotides agree with TRBD2. CDR3 size: 16 residues. V was clipped by 5 bases and J by 4 bases; unmatched bases: 11. Germline V gene sequence: CDR1 SGHVS, CDR2 FNYEAQ. Incomplete CDR3 DNA: TGTGCCAGCAGCCAGCCGAAGGCGGGAGAGTACAATGAG. It translates to CASSQPKAGEYNE. The whole CDR3 protein reads CASSQPKAGEYNEQFF.

Partial CDR3 DNA: TGTGCCACCAGCCGAGGCCAGGGACAGGGGATAAACGAG. It specifies CATSRGQGQGINE. In full, the CDR3 reads CATSRGQGQGINEQYF. The chain carries TRBV15 and TRBJ2-7; 10 bases match TRBD1. The CDR3 extends 3 residues past the end of the read, so its final part is completed from the germline J gene. The CDR3 covers 16 residues. V was pared by 5 bases and J by 5 bases, with 12 bases of the junction left unmatched. Germline-derived CDR1 and CDR2 are LNHNV and YYDKDF (reference sequence). Full variable domain (outside the CDR3, taken from reference TRBV15 and TRBJ2-7): DAMVIQNPRYQVTQFGKPVTLSCSQTLNHNVMYWYQQKSSQAPKLLFHYYDKDFNNEADTPDNFQSRRPNTSFCFLDIRSPGLGDTAMYLCATSRGQGQGINEQYFGPGTRLTVT.

A word on this clone: From the germline J gene comes the end of the CDR3, since the read stops 3 residues before it. The chain uses TRBV12-3 or TRBV12-4 and TRBJ2-3; no definite D call. This CDR3 is built from 11 residues. With 3 bases removed from V and 6 bases from J, the gap between germline ends came to 4 bases. The CDR3 region is CASSFADTQYF. The sequenced part of the CDR3 DNA is TGTGCCAGCAGTTTTGCGGATACG.

As for this clone: The read terminates 3 residues ahead of where the CDR3 ends, so the germline J gene completes it. This chain uses TRBV19 with TRBJ2-7, with 8 bases matching TRBD2. Per the germline V gene, CDR1 is LNHDA and CDR2 is SQIVND (reference sequence). CDR3 length: 16 amino acids. The trim removed 1 base at V and 5 bases at J, leaving 10 bases unmatched. The CDR3 is CASSIGGGGRWNEQYF. The covered CDR3 bases are TGTGCCAGTAGTATAGGGGGTGGCGGGAGGTGGAACGAG. Full variable domain (remainder filled in from reference TRBV19 and TRBJ2-7): DGGITQSPKYLFRKEGQNVTLSCEQNLNHDAMYWYRQDPGQGLRLIYYSQIVNDFQKGDIAEGYSVSREKKESFPLTVTSAQKNPTAFYLCASSIGGGGRWNEQYFGPGTRLTVT.

With respect to this clone: Sequencing ends 3 residues short of the CDR3 end; the germline J gene provides the rest. The V gene is TRBV6-1, the J gene TRBJ1-5; no definite D call. Germline CDR1 is MNHNS and CDR2 is SASEGT. This CDR3 contains 13 residues. V lost 4 bases, J lost 1 base, and 5 bases lay in between. Partial CDR3 DNA: TGTGCCAGCAGTGCGACAAGCAATCAGCCC. Protein sequence: CASSATSNQP. From start to end, the CDR3 is CASSATSNQPQHF.

About this clone itself: The CDR3 end lies 3 residues beyond the end of the read and is filled in from the germline J gene. The rearrangement joins TRBV5-1 to TRBJ2-3; unclear D gene. CDR3 length: 15 residues. Looked up from germline, CDR1 is SGHRS and CDR2 is YFSETQ. The V and J ends lost 0 bases and 6 bases respectively, with 14 bases between them. Partial CDR3 DNA: TGCGCCAGCAGCTTGGGGGCTCGAACGGTGGATACG. This encodes CASSLGARTVDT. The complete CDR3 sequence is CASSLGARTVDTQYF.

A note on this clone: Coverage ceases 3 residues before the CDR3 finishes, and the germline J gene fills in the end. The rearrangement joins TRBV7-3 to TRBJ1-2; D gene unclear. Trimming removed 5 bases from V and 3 bases from J, with 13 bases in between. Germline-derived CDR1 and CDR2 are SGHTA and FQGTGA. This CDR3 is built from 14 residues. The CDR3 DNA, read in part, is TGTGCCAGCAGCCCGGGGAGGGAGGACTATGGC. It is translated as CASSPGREDYG. The CDR3 reads in full as CASSPGREDYGYTF.

This CDR3 is CASSWKQGTGAGYNEQFF. The CDR3 DNA, read in part, is TGCGCCAGCAGCTGGAAGCAGGGGACGGGAGCTGGGTACAATGAG. This sequence joins TRBV5-1 and TRBJ2-1; TRBD1 or TRBD2 may be the D gene (6 bases each). The CDR3 end is not reached by the read, which stops 3 residues before it; the germline J gene fills it in. This CDR3 is built from 18 residues. V was shortened by 3 bases and J by 4 bases, with 23 bases between the two germline ends. Germline V CDR1 and CDR2: SGHRS, YFSETQ.

About this clone: The read halts 3 residues ahead of the CDR3 end, with the missing end drawn from the germline J gene. The chain carries TRBV29-1 and TRBJ1-2, with 9 bases identical to TRBD1. V lost 6 bases and J lost 4; bases outside the gene matches: 12. CDR1 SQVTM and CDR2 ANQGSEA come from the germline V gene. The CDR3 is 15 amino acids. The DNA read from the CDR3 is TGCAGCGTCCCCGGGGGGGACAGGGACTTCTATGGC. Amino acid sequence: CSVPGGDRDFYG. The full CDR3 protein is CSVPGGDRDFYGYTF.

Here the CDR3 reads CASSRRGVDTQYF. The covered CDR3 bases are TGTGCCAGCAGCCGTAGGGGCGTAGATACG. The chain joins TRBV13 to TRBJ2-3; D perhaps matches TRBD1 (5 bases). The CDR3 end is not reached by the read, which stops 3 residues before it; the germline J gene fills it in. This CDR3 region has 13 residues. In germline, CDR1 is PRHDT, CDR2 FYEKMQ (reference sequence). V gave up 5 bases and J gave up 5 bases, with 11 bases separating them.

With respect to this clone: The CDR3 end falls 3 residues outside the read, so it is completed with the germline J gene. V gene TRBV5-6 combines with J gene TRBJ2-5; TRBD1 matches at 8 bases. In germline, CDR1 is SGHDT, CDR2 YYEEEE. V gave up 3 bases and J gave up 4 bases; unmatched junction bases: 2. The CDR3 length is 13 residues. CDR3 DNA, as far as it was read: TGTGCCAGCAGCTACACAGGGGGAGAGACC. This codes for CASSYTGGET. The CDR3 in full is CASSYTGGETQYF. Filled out from reference TRBV5-6 and TRBJ2-5, the complete variable domain reads DAGVTQSPTHLIKTRGQQVTLRCSPKSGHDTVSWYQQALGQGPQFIFQYYEEEERQRGNFPDRFSGHQFPNYSSELNVNALLLGDSALYLCASSYTGGETQYFGPGTRLLVL.

On this clone itself: The read ends 3 residues before the CDR3 terminus; that terminus is restored from the germline J gene. V and J are TRBV20-1 and TRBJ2-1; D gene uncertain. Germline V lookup: CDR1 DFQATT, CDR2 SNEGSKA (reference sequence). The V and J ends lost 3 bases and 5 bases respectively, with 8 bases between them. The CDR3 sequence is 12 residues long. The CDR3 DNA, read in part, is TGCAGTGCTAGTAGCCCCGACAATGAG. Encoded protein: CSASSPDNE. The whole CDR3 sequence reads CSASSPDNEQFF.

About this clone itself: The CDR3 end lies 3 residues beyond the end of the read and is filled in from the germline J gene. The rearrangement joins TRBV5-1 to TRBJ1-3, with no clear D. The length of the CDR3 is 14 residues. Germline CDR1 is SGHRS and CDR2 is YFSETQ. The V gene lost 0 bases and the J gene lost 2 bases, with 6 bases spanning the gap. This CDR3 is CASSLGGAGNTIYF. CDR3 DNA (partial): TGCGCCAGCAGCTTGGGCGGGGCTGGAAACACC.

Concerning this clone itself: Read sequence stops 3 residues before the CDR3 end, and the germline J gene provides the missing end. The V and J genes are TRBV19 and TRBJ2-5, with 9 bases lining up with TRBD2. The germline V gene encodes CDR1 LNHDA and CDR2 SQIVND (reference sequence). CDR3 length: 17 residues. The trim removed 5 bases at V and 1 base at J, leaving 11 bases unmatched. Partial CDR3 DNA: TGTGCCAGTAGTCGCCTTGAGCGGGAGGCCCGCCAAGAGACC. Translation gives CASSRLEREARQET. The whole CDR3 sequence reads CASSRLEREARQETQYF. The whole variable domain, filled in from reference TRBV19 and TRBJ2-5, reads DGGITQSPKYLFRKEGQNVTLSCEQNLNHDAMYWYRQDPGQGLRLIYYSQIVNDFQKGDIAEGYSVSREKKESFPLTVTSAQKNPTAFYLCASSRLEREARQETQYFGPGTRLLVL.

A remark on this clone: The CDR3 extends 3 residues past the end of the read, so its final part is completed from the germline J gene. V usage is TRBV13 and J usage is TRBJ2-1; 9 nucleotides match TRBD2. The CDR3 runs to 13 residues. With 7 bases clipped from V and 9 bases from J, the junction kept 7 bases outside the gene matches. Germline CDR1 reads PRHDT; CDR2 reads FYEKMQ (reference sequence). CDR3 sequence reads: CASKLAGWSEQFF. CDR3 DNA, as far as it was read: TGTGCCAGCAAGCTAGCGGGGTGGAGTGAG.

Points on this clone: The CDR3 goes on 3 residues after the read ends, and that part is filled in from the germline J gene. The chain joins TRBV19 to TRBJ2-1, with D maybe TRBD2 (5 bases). This CDR3 region has 14 residues. The germline V and J ends were trimmed by 5 bases and 5 bases, with 13 bases remaining between them. Germline-derived CDR1 and CDR2 are LNHDA and SQIVND (reference sequence). Incomplete CDR3 DNA: TGTGCCAGTAGTCTCCTCGGACTGGACAATGAG. Its protein product is CASSLLGLDNE. The whole CDR3 reads CASSLLGLDNEQFF.

As regards this clone: Sequencing ends 3 residues short of the CDR3 end; the germline J gene provides the rest. This chain links TRBV14 with TRBJ2-7, with a weak D call TRBD2 (5 bases). The ends were cut back, 0 bases at V and 0 bases at J, with 12 bases in the middle. The CDR3 runs 16 residues. Germline V gene sequence: CDR1 SGHDN, CDR2 FVKESK. The CDR3 bases that were read are TGTGCCAGCAGCCAAGACATAGCGCTGAGCTCCTACGAG. This translates into CASSQDIALSSYE. The full CDR3 protein reads CASSQDIALSSYEQYF.

To note about this clone: The CDR3 end falls 3 residues outside the read, so it is completed with the germline J gene. The rearrangement joins TRBV11-1 to TRBJ1-6; D not certain. Trimming removed 5 bases from V and 8 bases from J, with 10 bases in between. The CDR3 spans 13 residues. Germline-derived CDR1 and CDR2 are SGHAT and FQDESV (reference sequence). CDR3 DNA, as far as it was read: TGTGCCAGCAGCCAGAGGCGGGATTCACCC. Amino acid sequence: CASSQRRDSP. The whole CDR3 reads CASSQRRDSPLHF.

Note on this clone: The CDR3 end falls 3 residues outside the read, so it is completed with the germline J gene. The chain recombines TRBV10-3 with TRBJ2-1, with 9 bases matching TRBD1. CDR3 length: 16 residues. From germline, CDR1 is ENHRY and CDR2 SYGVKD. Trimming took 3 bases from V and 4 from J; bases not matched to a gene: 7. This CDR3 is CAISEPDRGGYNEQFF. CDR3 DNA (partial): TGTGCCATCAGTGAACCGGACAGGGGAGGATACAATGAG.

Regarding this clone: Read sequence stops 3 residues before the CDR3 end, and the germline J gene provides the missing end. This rearrangement joins TRBV2 to TRBJ1-5; D gene unclear. Trimming took 3 bases from V and 6 from J, leaving 12 bases between them. This CDR3 has 14 amino acids. From germline, CDR1 is SNHLY and CDR2 FYNNEI. Partial CDR3 DNA: TGTGCCAGCAGTGAGGGCGCATACGGTCAGCCC. Residues: CASSEGAYGQP. The CDR3 in its entirety is CASSEGAYGQPQHF.

Concerning this clone itself: The read falls 3 residues short of the CDR3 end, and the missing part is taken from the germline J gene. The chain joins TRBV20-1 to TRBJ2-5; 10 bases agree with TRBD2. Germline trimming cut 1 base from V and 4 bases from J; bases unmatched to any gene: 12. The CDR3 has 17 residues. Germline values: CDR1 DFQATT, CDR2 SNEGSKA (reference sequence). This CDR3 is CSARVEREGLVRETQYF. The DNA read from the CDR3 is TGCAGTGCTAGAGTGGAGCGGGAGGGCTTGGTTCGAGAGACC.

With regard to this clone: The DNA ends 3 residues before the CDR3 does, and the rest of the CDR3 is filled in from the germline J gene. The chain employs TRBV2 and TRBJ1-2; TRBD1 is a possible D gene (6 bases). The CDR3 loop spans 12 amino acids. V was shortened by 7 bases and J by 4 bases, with 10 bases between the two germline ends. Germline V gene data show CDR1 as SNHLY and CDR2 as FYNNEI. CDR3 residues: CASKLQGYGYTF. Incomplete CDR3 DNA: TGTGCCAGCAAGCTACAGGGCTATGGC.

The sequenced CDR3 bases are TGTGCCAGCTCACCACGAGACTCTCGGGGGGATACG. Residues: CASSPRDSRGDT. The full CDR3 protein reads CASSPRDSRGDTQYF. V gene TRBV18 combines with J gene TRBJ2-3, with D perhaps TRBD2 (6 bases). The read terminates 3 residues ahead of where the CDR3 ends, so the germline J gene completes it. This CDR3 comprises 15 residues. Germline CDR1 reads KGHSH; CDR2 reads LQKENI. V was cut by 1 base and J by 6 bases, with 14 bases left in between.

As to this clone: The CDR3 goes on 3 residues after the read ends, and that part is filled in from the germline J gene. The rearrangement joins TRBV7-9 to TRBJ2-1, with 11 bases that match TRBD2. The ends lost 6 bases at V and 4 bases at J; junction bases unmatched: 5. CDR3 size: 15 residues. Germline V gene data show CDR1 as SEHNR and CDR2 as FQNEAQ (reference sequence). This CDR3 is CASRKTSGVYNEQFF. The CDR3 bases that were read are TGTGCCAGCAGGAAGACTAGCGGGGTATACAATGAG.

Of note for this clone: The identical CDR3 is also encoded by other nucleotide sequences in the sample. CDR3 amino acids: CAWGQGDQPQYF. CDR3 DNA, as far as it was read: TGTGCCTGGGGGCAGGGTGATCAGCCG. The V call is TRBV30, the J call TRBJ2-3; possibly TRBD1 for D (5 bases). The CDR3 extends 3 residues past the end of the read, so its final part is completed from the germline J gene. Germline V gene lookup returns CDR1 GTSNPN and CDR2 SVGIG (reference sequence). The CDR3 is made up of 12 amino acids.

To note about this clone: The missing CDR3 end, 3 residues past where the read stops, is filled in from the germline J gene. The chain links TRBV5-5 to TRBJ2-3; 7 nucleotides match TRBD2. Germline V gives CDR1 SGHKS, CDR2 YYEKEE (reference sequence). CDR3 length: 12 residues. After removal of 3 bases from V and 7 bases from J, the junction contained 2 bases not matched to a gene. CDR3 loop: CASSSGTNTQYF. The CDR3 DNA, read in part, is TGTGCCAGCAGCTCCGGGACTAATACG.

Comment on this clone: The CDR3 end lies 3 residues beyond the end of the read and is filled in from the germline J gene. The V and J genes are TRBV20-1 and TRBJ2-3, with 10 bases aligning to TRBD2. Trimming took 4 bases from V and 2 from J; bases not matched to a gene: 6. The CDR3 consists of 15 residues. Germline V CDR1 and CDR2: DFQATT, SNEGSKA (reference sequence). The CDR3 bases that were read are TGCAGTGCTAAGCAGCGGGAGGGCTTCACAGATACG. Translation gives CSAKQREGFTDT. The full CDR3 protein is CSAKQREGFTDTQYF.